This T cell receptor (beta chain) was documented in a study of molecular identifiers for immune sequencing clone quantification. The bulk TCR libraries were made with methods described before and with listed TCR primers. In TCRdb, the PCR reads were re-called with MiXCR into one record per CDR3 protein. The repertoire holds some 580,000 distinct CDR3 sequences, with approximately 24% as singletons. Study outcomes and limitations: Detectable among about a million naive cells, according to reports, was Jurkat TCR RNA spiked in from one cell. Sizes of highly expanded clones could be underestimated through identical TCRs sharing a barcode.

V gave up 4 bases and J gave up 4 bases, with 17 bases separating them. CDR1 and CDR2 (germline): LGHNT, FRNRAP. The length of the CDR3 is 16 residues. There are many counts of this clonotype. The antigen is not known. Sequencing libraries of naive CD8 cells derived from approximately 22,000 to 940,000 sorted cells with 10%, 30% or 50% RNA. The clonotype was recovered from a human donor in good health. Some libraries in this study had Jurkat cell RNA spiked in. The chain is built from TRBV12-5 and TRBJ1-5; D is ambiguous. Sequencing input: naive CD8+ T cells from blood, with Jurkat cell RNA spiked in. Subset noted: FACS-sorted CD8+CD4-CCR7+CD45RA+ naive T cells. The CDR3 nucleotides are TGTGCTAGTGGTTCGTTGTTGGTAGATCCAAATCAGCCCCAGCATTTT. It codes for CASGSLLVDPNQPQHF.